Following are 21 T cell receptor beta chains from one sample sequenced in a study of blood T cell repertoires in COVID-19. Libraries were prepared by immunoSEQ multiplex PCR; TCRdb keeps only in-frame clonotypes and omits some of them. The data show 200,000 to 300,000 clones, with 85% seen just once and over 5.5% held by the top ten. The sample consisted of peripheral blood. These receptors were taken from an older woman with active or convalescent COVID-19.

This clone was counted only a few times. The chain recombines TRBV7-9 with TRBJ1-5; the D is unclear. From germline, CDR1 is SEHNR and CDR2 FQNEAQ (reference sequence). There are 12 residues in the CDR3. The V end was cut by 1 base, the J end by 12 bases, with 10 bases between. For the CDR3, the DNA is TGTGCCAGCAGCTTAGACGGGTACAACCAGCATTTT. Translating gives CASSLDGYNQHF.

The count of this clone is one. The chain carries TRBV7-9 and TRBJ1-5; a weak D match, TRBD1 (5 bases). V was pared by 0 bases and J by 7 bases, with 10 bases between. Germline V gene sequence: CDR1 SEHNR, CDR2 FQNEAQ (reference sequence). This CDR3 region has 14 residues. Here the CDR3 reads CASSLAGESQPQHF. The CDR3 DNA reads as TGTGCCAGCAGCTTAGCAGGGGAAAGCCAGCCCCAGCATTTT.

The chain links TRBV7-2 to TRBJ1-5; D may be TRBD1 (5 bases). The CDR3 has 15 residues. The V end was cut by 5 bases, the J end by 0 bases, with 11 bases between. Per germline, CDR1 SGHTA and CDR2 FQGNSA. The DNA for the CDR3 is TGTGCCAGCAGCGTCTCAGGGAATAGCAATCAGCCCCAGCATTTT. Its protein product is CASSVSGNSNQPQHF.

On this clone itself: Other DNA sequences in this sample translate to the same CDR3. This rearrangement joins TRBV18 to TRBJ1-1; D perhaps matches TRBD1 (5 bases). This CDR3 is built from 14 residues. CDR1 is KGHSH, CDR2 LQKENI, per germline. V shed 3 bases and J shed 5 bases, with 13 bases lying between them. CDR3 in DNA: TGTGCCAGCTCACCGGACCGCGGGGGGACTGAAGCTTTCTTT. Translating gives CASSPDRGGTEAFF.

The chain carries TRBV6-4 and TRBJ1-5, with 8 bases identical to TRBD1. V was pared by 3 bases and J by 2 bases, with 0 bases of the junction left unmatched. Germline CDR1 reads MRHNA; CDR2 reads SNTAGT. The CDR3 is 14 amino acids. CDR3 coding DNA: TGTGCCAGCAGTGAGACAGGGGGCAATCAGCCCCAGCATTTT. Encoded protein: CASSETGGNQPQHF.

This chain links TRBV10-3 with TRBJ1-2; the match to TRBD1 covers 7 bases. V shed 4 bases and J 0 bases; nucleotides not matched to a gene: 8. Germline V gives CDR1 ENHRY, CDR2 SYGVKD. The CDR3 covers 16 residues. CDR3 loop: CAISVTRGRANYGYTF. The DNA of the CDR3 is TGTGCCATCAGTGTTACCAGGGGGAGAGCTAACTATGGCTACACCTTC.

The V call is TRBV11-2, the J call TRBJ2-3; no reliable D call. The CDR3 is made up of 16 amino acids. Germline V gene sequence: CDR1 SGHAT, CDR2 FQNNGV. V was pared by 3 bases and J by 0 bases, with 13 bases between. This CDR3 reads CASSLSQAASTDTQYF. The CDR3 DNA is TGTGCCAGCAGCTTGTCGCAGGCTGCTAGCACAGATACGCAGTATTTT.

The CDR3 sequence is CASSQDRANTEAFF. The CDR3 DNA reads as TGTGCCAGCAGCCAAGACAGGGCGAACACTGAAGCTTTCTTT. The rearrangement joins TRBV4-2 to TRBJ1-1; D is possibly TRBD1 (5 bases). Germline loops: CDR1 LGHNA, CDR2 YNFKEQ. This CDR3 spans 14 amino acids. Trimming removed 0 bases from V and 1 base from J, with 6 bases in between.

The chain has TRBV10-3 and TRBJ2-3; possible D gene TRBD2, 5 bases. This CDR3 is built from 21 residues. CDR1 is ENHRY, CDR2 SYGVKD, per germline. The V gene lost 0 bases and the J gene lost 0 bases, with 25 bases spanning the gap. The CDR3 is CAISESTGSPALGWSTDTQYF. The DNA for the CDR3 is TGTGCCATCAGTGAGTCGACGGGAAGCCCTGCCCTGGGGTGGAGCACAGATACGCAGTATTTT.

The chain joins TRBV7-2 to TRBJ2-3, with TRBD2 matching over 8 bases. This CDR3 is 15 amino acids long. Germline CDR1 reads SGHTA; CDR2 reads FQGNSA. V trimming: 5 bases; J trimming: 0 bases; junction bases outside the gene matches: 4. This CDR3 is CASSPGGESTDTQYF. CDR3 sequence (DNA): TGTGCCAGCAGCCCCGGGGGGGAAAGCACAGATACGCAGTATTTT.

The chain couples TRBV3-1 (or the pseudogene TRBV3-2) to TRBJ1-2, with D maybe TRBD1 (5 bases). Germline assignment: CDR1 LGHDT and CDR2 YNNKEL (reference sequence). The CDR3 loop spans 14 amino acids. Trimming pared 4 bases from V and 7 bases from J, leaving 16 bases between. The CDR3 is CASSREGSRGGYTF. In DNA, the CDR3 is TGTGCCAGCAGCCGGGAGGGGAGTCGTGGTGGCTACACCTTC.

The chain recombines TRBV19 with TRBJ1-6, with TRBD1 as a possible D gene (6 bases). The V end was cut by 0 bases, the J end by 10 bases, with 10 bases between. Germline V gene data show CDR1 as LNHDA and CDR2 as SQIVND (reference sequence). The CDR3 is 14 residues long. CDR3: CASSIDRGGSPLHF. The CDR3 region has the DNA TGTGCCAGTAGTATAGACAGGGGTGGGTCACCCCTCCACTTT.

The CDR3 DNA sequence: TGTGCCATCGGGGGGGGAAGCGGGAGCTCCTACAATGAGCAGTTCTTC. It specifies CAIGGGSGSSYNEQFF. The rearrangement joins TRBV10-3 to TRBJ2-1; 8 bases align to TRBD2. The germline gives CDR1 ENHRY, CDR2 SYGVKD. This CDR3 is built from 16 residues. Trimming cost V 8 bases and J 0 bases; bases outside gene matches: 9.

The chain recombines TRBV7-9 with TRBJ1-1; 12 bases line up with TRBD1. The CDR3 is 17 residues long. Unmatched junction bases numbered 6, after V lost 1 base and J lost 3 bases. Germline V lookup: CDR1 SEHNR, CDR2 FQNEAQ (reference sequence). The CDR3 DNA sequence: TGTGCCAGCAGCTTAGGGGACAGGGGGCGATTGGACACTGAAGCTTTCTTT. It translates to CASSLGDRGRLDTEAFF.

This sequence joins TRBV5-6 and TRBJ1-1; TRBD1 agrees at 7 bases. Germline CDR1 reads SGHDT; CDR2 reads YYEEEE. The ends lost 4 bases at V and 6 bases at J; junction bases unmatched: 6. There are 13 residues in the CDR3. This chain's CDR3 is CASSPYRGAEAFF. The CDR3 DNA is TGTGCCAGCAGCCCGTACAGGGGCGCTGAAGCTTTCTTT.

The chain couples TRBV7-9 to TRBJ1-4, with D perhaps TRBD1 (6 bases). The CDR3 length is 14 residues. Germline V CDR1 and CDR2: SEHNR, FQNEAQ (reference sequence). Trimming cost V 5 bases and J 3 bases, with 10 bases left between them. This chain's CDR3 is CASSRQAPNEKLFF. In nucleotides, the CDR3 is TGTGCCAGCAGCAGACAGGCCCCTAATGAAAAACTGTTTTTT.

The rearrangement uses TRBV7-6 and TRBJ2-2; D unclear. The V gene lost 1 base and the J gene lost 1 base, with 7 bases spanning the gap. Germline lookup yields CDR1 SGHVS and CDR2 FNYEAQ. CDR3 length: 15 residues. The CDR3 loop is CASSLVPRNTGELFF. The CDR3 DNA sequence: TGTGCCAGCAGCTTAGTCCCCAGGAACACCGGGGAGCTGTTTTTT.

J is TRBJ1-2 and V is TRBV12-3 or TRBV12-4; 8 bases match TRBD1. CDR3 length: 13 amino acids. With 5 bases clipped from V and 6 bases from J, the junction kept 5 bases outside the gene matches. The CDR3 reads CASSTDRADGYTF. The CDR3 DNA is TGTGCCAGCAGTACGGACAGGGCGGATGGCTACACCTTC.

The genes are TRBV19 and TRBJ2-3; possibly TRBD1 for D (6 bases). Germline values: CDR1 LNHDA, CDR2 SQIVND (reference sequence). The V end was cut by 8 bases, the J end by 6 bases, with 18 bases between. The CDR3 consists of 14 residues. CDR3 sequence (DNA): TGTGCCAGTGGCAGGGGTCCCGCCGTCGATACGCAGTATTTT. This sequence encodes CASGRGPAVDTQYF.

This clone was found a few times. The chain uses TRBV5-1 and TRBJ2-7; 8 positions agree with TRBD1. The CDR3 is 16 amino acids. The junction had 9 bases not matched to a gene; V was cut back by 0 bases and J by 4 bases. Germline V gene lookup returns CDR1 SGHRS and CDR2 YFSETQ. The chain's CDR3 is CASSLVSAGGAYEQYF. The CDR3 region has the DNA TGCGCCAGCAGCTTGGTTTCGGCAGGGGGCGCGTACGAGCAGTACTTC.

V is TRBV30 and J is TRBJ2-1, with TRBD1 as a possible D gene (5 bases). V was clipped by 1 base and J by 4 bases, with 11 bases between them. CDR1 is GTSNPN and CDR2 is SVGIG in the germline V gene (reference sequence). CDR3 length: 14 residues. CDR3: CAWSGADIYNEQFF. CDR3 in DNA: TGTGCCTGGAGTGGGGCGGACATATACAATGAGCAGTTCTTC.